The T cell receptor (beta chain) under discussion was sequenced for a study of blood T cell repertoires in COVID-19. In the study overall: From T cells, B-cell-depleted T cells, or PBMCs came the material, which was cDNA or gDNA.

There are a few counts of this clone. Cohorts were determined from participant-reported clinical history. TCRdb's table, derived via immunoSEQ multiplex PCR, lists solely in-frame clones and lacks some. The data contain about 140,000 clones, over 70% of them singletons. Germline V CDR1 and CDR2: LNHDA, SQIVND (reference sequence). This CDR3 spans 15 amino acids. V was pared by 6 bases and J by 7 bases, with 19 bases between. This rearrangement joins TRBV19 to TRBJ1-5, with D uncertain. Sequencing used PBMCs or T cells enriched from blood (not recorded which). This clonotype was sampled from a man aged 50 to 59 in a cohort exposed to, infected with or recovered from COVID-19 (not recorded which). The CDR3 DNA follows: TGTGCCAGTAGCCTCAGTGGGCAGAGCTCCCAGCCCCAGCATTTT. Encoded protein: CASSLSGQSSQPQHF.